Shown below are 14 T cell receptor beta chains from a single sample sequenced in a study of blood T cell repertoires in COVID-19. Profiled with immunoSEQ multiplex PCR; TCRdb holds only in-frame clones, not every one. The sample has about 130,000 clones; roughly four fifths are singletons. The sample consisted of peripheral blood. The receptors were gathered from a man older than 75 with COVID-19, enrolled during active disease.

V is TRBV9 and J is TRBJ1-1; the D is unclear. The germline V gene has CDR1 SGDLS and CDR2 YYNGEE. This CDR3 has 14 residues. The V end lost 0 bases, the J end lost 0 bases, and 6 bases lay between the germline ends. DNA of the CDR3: TGTGCCAGCAGCGTAGCGGGGATGAACACTGAAGCTTTCTTT. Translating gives CASSVAGMNTEAFF.

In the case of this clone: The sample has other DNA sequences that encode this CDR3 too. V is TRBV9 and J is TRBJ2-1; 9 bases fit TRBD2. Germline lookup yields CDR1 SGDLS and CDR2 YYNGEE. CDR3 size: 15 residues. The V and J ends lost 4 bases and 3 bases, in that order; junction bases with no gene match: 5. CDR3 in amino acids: CASSPRLAVYNEQFF. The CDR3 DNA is TGTGCCAGCAGCCCTCGACTAGCGGTCTACAATGAGCAGTTCTTC.

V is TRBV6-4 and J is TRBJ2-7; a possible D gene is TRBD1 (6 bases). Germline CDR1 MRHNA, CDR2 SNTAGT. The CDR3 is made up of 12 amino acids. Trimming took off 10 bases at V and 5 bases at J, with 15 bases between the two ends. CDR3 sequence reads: CAKQGSGDEQYF. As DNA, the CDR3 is TGTGCCAAACAGGGTTCCGGGGACGAGCAGTACTTC.

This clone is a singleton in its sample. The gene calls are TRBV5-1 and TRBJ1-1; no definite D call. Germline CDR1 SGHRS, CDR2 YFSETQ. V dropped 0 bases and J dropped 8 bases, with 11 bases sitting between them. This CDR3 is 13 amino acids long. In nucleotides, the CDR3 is TGCGCCAGCAGCTTGGGAGTTACCCGGGAAGCTTTCTTT. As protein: CASSLGVTREAFF.

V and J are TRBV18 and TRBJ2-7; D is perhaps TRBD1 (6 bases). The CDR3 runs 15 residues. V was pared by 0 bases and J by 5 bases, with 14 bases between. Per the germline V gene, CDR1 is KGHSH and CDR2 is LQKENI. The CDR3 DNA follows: TGTGCCAGCTCACCACCACTCGGCCCAGGGGACGAGCAGTACTTC. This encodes CASSPPLGPGDEQYF.

The CDR3 protein is CASSTHRDRGNTIYF. In nucleotides, the CDR3 is TGTGCCAGCAGTACACACCGGGACAGGGGAAACACCATATATTTT. This chain uses TRBV6-5 with TRBJ1-3, with TRBD1 identical over 8 bases. The trim removed 5 bases at V and 4 bases at J, leaving 7 bases unmatched. Looked up from germline, CDR1 is MNHEY and CDR2 is SVGAGI. The CDR3 extends over 15 amino acids.

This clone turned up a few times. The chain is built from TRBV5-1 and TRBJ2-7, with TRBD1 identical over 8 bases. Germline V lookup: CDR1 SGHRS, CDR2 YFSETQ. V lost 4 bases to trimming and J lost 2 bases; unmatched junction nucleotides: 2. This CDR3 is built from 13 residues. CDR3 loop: CASSGQGAYEQYF. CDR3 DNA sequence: TGCGCCAGCAGCGGACAGGGTGCCTACGAGCAGTACTTC.

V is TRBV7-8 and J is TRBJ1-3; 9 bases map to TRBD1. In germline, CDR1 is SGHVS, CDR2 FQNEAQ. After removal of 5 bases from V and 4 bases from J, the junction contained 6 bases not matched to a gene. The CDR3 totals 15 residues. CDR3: CASSAGQGGGNTIYF. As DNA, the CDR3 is TGTGCCAGCAGCGCGGGACAGGGCGGCGGAAACACCATATATTTT.

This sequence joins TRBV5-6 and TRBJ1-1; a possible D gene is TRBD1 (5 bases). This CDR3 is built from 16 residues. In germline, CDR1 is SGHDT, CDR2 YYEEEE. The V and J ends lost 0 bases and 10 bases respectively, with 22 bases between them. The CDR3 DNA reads TGTGCCAGCAGCTTGGGATGGGTTGCAGGGTCGATGGGAGCTTTCTTT. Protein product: CASSLGWVAGSMGAFF.

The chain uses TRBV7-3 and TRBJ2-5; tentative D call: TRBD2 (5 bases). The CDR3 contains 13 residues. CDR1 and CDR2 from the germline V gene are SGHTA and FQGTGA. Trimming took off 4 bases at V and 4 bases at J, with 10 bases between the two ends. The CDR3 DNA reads TGTGCCAGCAGCTCAGGACTCCCAGAGACCCAGTACTTC. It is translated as CASSSGLPETQYF.

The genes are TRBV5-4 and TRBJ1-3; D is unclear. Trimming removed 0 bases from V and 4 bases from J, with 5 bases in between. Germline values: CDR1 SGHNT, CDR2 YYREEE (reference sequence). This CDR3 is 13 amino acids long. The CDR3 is CASSLAEGNTIYF. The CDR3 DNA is TGTGCCAGCAGCTTGGCGGAGGGAAACACCATATATTTT. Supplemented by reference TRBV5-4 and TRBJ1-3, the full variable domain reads ETGVTQSPTHLIKTRGQQVTLRCSSQSGHNTVSWYQQALGQGPQFIFQYYREEENGRGNFPPRFSGLQFPNYSSELNVNALELDDSALYLCASSLAEGNTIYFGEGSWLTVV.

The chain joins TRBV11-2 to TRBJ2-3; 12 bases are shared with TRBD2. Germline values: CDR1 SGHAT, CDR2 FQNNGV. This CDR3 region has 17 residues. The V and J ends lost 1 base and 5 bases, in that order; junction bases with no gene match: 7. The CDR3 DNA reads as TGTGCCAGCAGCTTAGGTCGACTAGCGGGAGTGGTAGATACGCAGTATTTT. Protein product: CASSLGRLAGVVDTQYF.

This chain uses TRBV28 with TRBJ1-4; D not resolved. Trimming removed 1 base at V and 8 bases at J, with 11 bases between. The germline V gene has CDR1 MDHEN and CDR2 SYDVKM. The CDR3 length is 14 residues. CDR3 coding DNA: TGTGCCAGCAGTTTATACGGTTTTCGGGAAAAACTGTTTTTT. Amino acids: CASSLYGFREKLFF.

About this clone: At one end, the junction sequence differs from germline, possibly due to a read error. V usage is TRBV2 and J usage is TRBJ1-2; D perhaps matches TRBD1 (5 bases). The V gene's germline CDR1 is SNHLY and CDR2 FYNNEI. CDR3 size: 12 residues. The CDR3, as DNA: TGTGCCAGCAAAGGGGTCGGCCAGGGTTATTTTTTC. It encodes CASKGVGQGYFF.